This record covers a single T cell receptor beta chain. There is no known antigen for this receptor. Base quality data are lacking; no much larger clone is found one base away. V and J are truncated by 2 bases and 1 base respectively, leaving an intervening sequence of 5 bases. The germline V gene sets CDR1 to KGHSH and CDR2 to LQKENI. From cysteine to phenylalanine, the CDR3 is 14 amino acids long. Only the CDR3 region is kept as DNA, spanning 42 bases read in frame from base 1. The sample comes from a study of cytomegalovirus exposure and HLA in healthy donors (dated by TCRdb to 2016 to 2017). Context from the whole study: According to an earlier analysis of a few hundred of the donors, 150 million to 200 million T cells yielded 117 million unique TCR beta sequences and 250 to 350 Gb of sequence data. Rather than drawing on any new phenotypic data, the later analysis identified candidate immune exposures from TCR beta sequences and the way those sequences occurred across donors. The aim of the study was to test whether cataloging public T cell receptors could identify signatures of past pathogen exposure. Roughly 300 gigabases of sequencing data and approximately 85 million unique TCR sequences were included in an early release covering over 600 HLA-typed donors. To decide whether each TCR beta V gene segment behaved as functional or pseudogenic, an earlier analysis of several hundred of the donors relied on high-throughput TCR beta sequencing. The number of donors typed differed by locus, with about 620-630 for A, B, C, DRB1 and DQB1, over 500 for DQA1, approximately 570 for DPA1, and 400 to 490 for DPB1. High-throughput TCR immunosequencing, statistical association of individual TCRs with disease status, and machine learning were combined to predict cytomegalovirus infection status. The study used immunosequencing to profile the T cell repertoires of around 600 subjects and linked those repertoires to cytomegalovirus serostatus. Donor age, sex, ethnicity and CMV serostatus were compiled together with the repertoire data. Along with the roughly 670-subject first cohort, a separate validation cohort of over 90 different subjects was used. Class I and class II HLA loci were covered by the typing at four-digit resolution. Four to six DR-DQ haplotypes were handled as single units for association and clustering, since linkage in the cohort was strong. To study patterns of TCR occurrence, a later analysis re-analyzed previously published TCR beta repertoires from 700 or so donors and added high-resolution HLA genotyping. Among the approximately 430 genotyped donors, under 90% belonged to the genetic ancestry cluster associated with self-reported Caucasian donors. Across about 370 genotyped donors of the cohort, an average of about 240,000 unique TCR beta nucleotide sequences per donor were sequenced, and 15% to 20% of those sequences were non-productive. All discovery cohort repertoires had been generated on a single sequencing platform. A later genetic analysis took genome-wide SNP genotypes for about three fifths of the 666 donors and used that subset as a discovery cohort.

The cohort comprised around 700 healthy bone marrow donors. At the time of sampling, all cohort members were nominally healthy, though unrecorded immune exposures were likely present. The donor was CMV seropositive and belonged to the group of a few hundred seropositive cohort members. A peripheral blood sample was collected from each donor, and TCR beta sequencing was performed on peripheral blood mononuclear cells. The Qiagen DNeasy Blood Extraction Kit was used to extract genomic DNA from the blood cell samples. Receptor amplification or capture employed the immunoSEQ multiplex PCR assay. For the multiplex PCR, a mixture combining 60 forward primers for TCR Vbeta segments and 13 reverse primers for TCR Jbeta segments was used. The CDR3 region of rearranged TCR beta genes was amplified from genomic DNA with a multiplex PCR assay. The amplified TCR beta libraries were sequenced on the Illumina HiSeq System as 87-base-pair reads. Processing in the source paper ran as follows. A later analysis tallied about 77 million unique TCR beta chains across the 610 or so repertoires, and about 10 million of those chains were shared by two or more donors. Raw reads were error-corrected and collapsed into unique sequences by a nearest-neighbor algorithm in which closely related sequences were merged to remove PCR and sequencing errors. To assign V, D and J gene segments, CDR3 sequences were aligned to IMGT reference sequences. For a sequence to be retained, a match of at least six nucleotides was required to both a V gene segment and a J gene segment. A rearrangement was called productive if the CDR3 had no stop codons and remained in frame with V and J, and every other rearrangement was called non-productive. CDR3 was defined by IMGT convention, running from the second conserved V-encoded cysteine to the conserved J-encoded phenylalanine. In an earlier analysis of around 570 of the donors, sequences lacking an unambiguous match to a single V gene segment were excluded. An earlier analysis of a few hundred of the donors classified V segments as functional when productive rearrangements were above 56.7% and as segregating when the standard deviation between donors was above 5%. A statistical classification framework was built for diagnosing cytomegalovirus status from the catalog of TCR beta chain sequences. In a later analysis, V and J genes were assigned by comparing TCR nucleotide sequences against IMGT/GENE-DB human TR gene sequences. Using the TCRdist pipeline, a later analysis assigned CDR3 sequences along with most-parsimonious VDJ recombination scenarios. In a later analysis, each TCR beta chain was defined by its CDR3 amino acid sequence together with its V-gene family, and reads without a unique V-gene family were excluded. A later analysis removed over 500 highly shared, low-generation-probability nucleotide sequences to deal with suspected cross-contamination and a sequencing artifact. In a later analysis, a clonal expansion index for each public chain was calculated from normalized within-repertoire ranks of inferred template counts. Generation probabilities in a later analysis came from a VDJ recombination model fitted to out-of-frame rearrangements, and those results were checked against IGoR. In a later analysis, hypergeometric tests were used to score TCR-TCR, TCR-HLA and TCR-CMV co-occurrence, with a repertoire-size bias correction applied to TCR pairs. In a later analysis, false discovery rates were estimated by permuting HLA or CMV assignments 20 times. In a later analysis, co-occurring TCRs were grouped using DBSCAN, and TCRdist sequence similarity was added for clustering within HLA-allele-positive subsets. For co-occurrence clustering, repertoires with fewer than 30,000 or more than 120,000 public chains were excluded, along with four to six repertoires with anomalous nucleotide sharing. Not all clones reach the TCRdb copy of this immuneACCESS table, which keeps in-frame sequences only. Checked studies attribute under half of the gap to unresolved V genes and leave the rest unexplained. V and J calls and clone size are as listed in that table; D and trimming were resolved from the DNA. Here the sample has about 200,000 clones; around 79% occur a single time. The ten most abundant clones make up 4.4% of the sample.

The study at large found these results: Compared with equally common non-associated chains, HLA-associated TCR beta chains in a later analysis were more clonally expanded and had lower generation probabilities. For the cohort, immune exposure information was limited to CMV serostatus. A later analysis found that most CMV-associated TCR beta chains appeared HLA-restricted, with HLA associations seemingly driven largely by CMV exposure. Assigning TCR associations to individual alleles was difficult when HLA alleles, especially DR and DQ, strongly co-occurred. Correlated functional status among segregating V segments might be attributable to linkage disequilibrium, but an unknown experimental factor could not be ruled out. Roughly uniform sequencing depth across donors was assumed in presence/absence analyses, although this assumption may not hold. A later analysis reported that several top co-occurrence clusters appeared linked to parvovirus B19, influenza, CMV and Epstein-Barr virus. A later genetic analysis reported fewer N-insertions in productive TCRs among donors in an Asian-associated ancestry cluster than the roughly 620-donor mean. Because the 87-base-pair reads could not distinguish some IMGT-functional V segments, including TRBV6-2 and TRBV6-3, those segments were excluded. Because some donors lacked HLA typing at each locus, the association tests relied only on the typed subset. A cluster of highly shared sequence variants was judged likely to represent a technical artifact of the sequencing pipeline. Because counts were too low, roughly 18 rarely observed V segments, including chromosome 9 orphons, were left out of the earlier analysis of 587 of the donors. A later analysis associated about 17,000 TCR beta sequences with specific HLA alleles at a false discovery rate of 0.05. In an earlier analysis of approximately 590 of the donors, most TCR beta V segments appeared in productive rearrangements about 87% or about 30% of the time, broadly matching IMGT annotations. Most TCR sequences were observed very rarely across donors, whereas some public TCRs were present in many individuals. In the study, about 150 TCR beta chains were listed as associated with cytomegalovirus. V-gene and J-gene trimming of TCR beta chains was associated with a missense DCLRE1C variant in a later genetic analysis, and the association was replicated in an independent cohort. A later analysis found that TCR association rates varied across HLA loci, with DRB1 alleles showing the most associated TCRs and HLA-C alleles the fewest. In vitro tests confirmed that a few of the cytomegalovirus-associated TCR beta chains recognize cytomegalovirus antigens. It was suggested by the authors that the approach could potentially be generalized to other disease states and immunological phenotypes. A further reported finding was that TCR beta sequences accurately predicted the HLA-A and HLA-B alleles for most subjects in the first cohort. In this cohort, only TCR beta chains were sequenced, and detectable features were limited by the absence of alpha or paired-chain data. The classifier was reported to diagnose cytomegalovirus status with high specificity and sensitivity in both the original cohort and the validation cohort.

This sequence was found in a woman in her twenties or thirties in good health and CMV-seropositive. Here the chain combines TRBV18 and TRBJ2-2; no D gene is confidently identified. What was sequenced was PBMCs. The nucleotides are TGTGCCAGCTCACCAACTCAGAACACCGGGGAGCTGTTTTTT. The resulting protein is CASSPTQNTGELFF.